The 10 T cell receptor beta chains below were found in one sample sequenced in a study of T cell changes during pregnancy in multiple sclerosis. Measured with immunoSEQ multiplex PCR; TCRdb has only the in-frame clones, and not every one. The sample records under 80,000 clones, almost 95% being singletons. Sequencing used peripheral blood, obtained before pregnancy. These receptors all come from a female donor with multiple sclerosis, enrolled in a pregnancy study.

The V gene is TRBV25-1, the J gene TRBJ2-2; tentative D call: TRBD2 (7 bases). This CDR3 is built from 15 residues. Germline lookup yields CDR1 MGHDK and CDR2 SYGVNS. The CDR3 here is CANREGLAPFGELFF. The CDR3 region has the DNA TGTGCAAACAGGGAGGGGCTGGCACCGTTCGGGGAGCTGTTTTTT.

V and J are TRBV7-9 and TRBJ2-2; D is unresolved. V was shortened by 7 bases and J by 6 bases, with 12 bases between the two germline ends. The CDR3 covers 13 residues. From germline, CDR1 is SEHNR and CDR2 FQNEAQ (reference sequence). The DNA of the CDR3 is TGTGCCAGCACCTCTGGAGTGGCCGGGGAGCTGTTTTTT. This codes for CASTSGVAGELFF.

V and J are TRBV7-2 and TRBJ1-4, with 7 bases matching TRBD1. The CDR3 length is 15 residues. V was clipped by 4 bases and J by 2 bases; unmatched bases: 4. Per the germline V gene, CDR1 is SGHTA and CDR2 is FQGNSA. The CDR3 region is CASSSYRGTNEKLFF. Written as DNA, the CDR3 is TGTGCCAGCAGCTCATACAGGGGTACTAATGAAAAACTGTTTTTT.

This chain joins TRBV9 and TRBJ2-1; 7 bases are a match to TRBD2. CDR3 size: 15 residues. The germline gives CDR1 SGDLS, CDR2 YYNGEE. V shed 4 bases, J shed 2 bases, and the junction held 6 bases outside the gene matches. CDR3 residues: CASSLSGATYNEQFF. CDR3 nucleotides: TGTGCCAGCAGCTTGAGCGGGGCAACCTACAATGAGCAGTTCTTC.

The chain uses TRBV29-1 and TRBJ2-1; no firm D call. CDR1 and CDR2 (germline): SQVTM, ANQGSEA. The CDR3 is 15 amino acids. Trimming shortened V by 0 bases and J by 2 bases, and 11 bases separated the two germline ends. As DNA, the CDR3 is TGCAGCGTTGAAGATATCGAGATCCCCTACAATGAGCAGTTCTTC. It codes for CSVEDIEIPYNEQFF.

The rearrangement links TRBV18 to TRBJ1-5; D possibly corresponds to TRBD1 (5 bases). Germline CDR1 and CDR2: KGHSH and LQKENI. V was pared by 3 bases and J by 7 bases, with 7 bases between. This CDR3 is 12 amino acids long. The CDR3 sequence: CASSPSGQPQHF. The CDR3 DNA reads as TGTGCCAGCTCACCTTCAGGGCAGCCCCAGCATTTT.

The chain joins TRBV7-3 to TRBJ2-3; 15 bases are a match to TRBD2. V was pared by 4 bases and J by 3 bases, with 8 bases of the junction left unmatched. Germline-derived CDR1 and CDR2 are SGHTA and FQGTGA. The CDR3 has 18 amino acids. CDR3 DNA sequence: TGTGCCAGCAGCTACGGCGGACTAGCGGGAGGGCCAACAGATACGCAGTATTTT. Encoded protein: CASSYGGLAGGPTDTQYF.

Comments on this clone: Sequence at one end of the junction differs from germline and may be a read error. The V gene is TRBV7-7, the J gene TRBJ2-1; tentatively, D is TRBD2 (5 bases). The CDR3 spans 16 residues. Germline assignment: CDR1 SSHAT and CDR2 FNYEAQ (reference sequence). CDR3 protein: CASSLGSGAPYNEQFF. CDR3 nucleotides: TGTGCTAGCAGCTTAGGCAGCGGAGCCCCCTACAATGAGCAGTTCTTC.

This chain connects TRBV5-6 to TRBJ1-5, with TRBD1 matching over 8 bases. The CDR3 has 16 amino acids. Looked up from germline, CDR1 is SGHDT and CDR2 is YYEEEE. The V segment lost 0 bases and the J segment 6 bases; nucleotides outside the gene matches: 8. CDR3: CASSLGAGQGIQPQHF. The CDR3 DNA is TGTGCCAGCAGCTTGGGTGCAGGACAGGGCATTCAGCCCCAGCATTTT. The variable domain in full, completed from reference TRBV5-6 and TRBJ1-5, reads DAGVTQSPTHLIKTRGQQVTLRCSPKSGHDTVSWYQQALGQGPQFIFQYYEEEERQRGNFPDRFSGHQFPNYSSELNVNALLLGDSALYLCASSLGAGQGIQPQHFGDGTRLSIL.

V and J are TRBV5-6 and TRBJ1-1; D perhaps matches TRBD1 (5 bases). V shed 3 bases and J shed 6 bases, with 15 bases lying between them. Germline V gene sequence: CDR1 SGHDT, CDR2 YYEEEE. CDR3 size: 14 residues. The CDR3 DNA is TGTGCCAGCAGCTCGACACTCAGGGAGGCTGAAGCTTTCTTT. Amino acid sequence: CASSSTLREAEAFF.